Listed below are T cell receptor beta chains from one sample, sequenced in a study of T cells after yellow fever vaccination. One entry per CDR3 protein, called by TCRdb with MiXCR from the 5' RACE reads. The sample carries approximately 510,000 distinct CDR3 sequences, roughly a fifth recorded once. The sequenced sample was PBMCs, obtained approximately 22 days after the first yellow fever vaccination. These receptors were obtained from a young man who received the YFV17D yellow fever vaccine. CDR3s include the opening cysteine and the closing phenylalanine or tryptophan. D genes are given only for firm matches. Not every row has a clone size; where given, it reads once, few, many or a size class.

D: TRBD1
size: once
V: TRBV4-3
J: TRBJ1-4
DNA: TGCGCCAGCAGCCAACTCCGACAGGGTGGTGAAAAACTGTTTTTT
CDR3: CASSQLRQGGEKLFF

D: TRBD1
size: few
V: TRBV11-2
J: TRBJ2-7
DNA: TGTGCCAGCAGCCCTTTGGACAGGGTCGAGCAGTACTTC
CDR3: CASSPLDRVEQYF

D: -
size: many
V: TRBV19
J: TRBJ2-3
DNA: TGTGCCAGTAGTATGCAGGGAACAGATACGCAGTATTTT
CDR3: CASSMQGTDTQYF

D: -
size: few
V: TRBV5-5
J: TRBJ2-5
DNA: TGTGCCAGCAGCCGGACAGTTTCTGAAGAGACCCAGTACTTC
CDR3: CASSRTVSEETQYF

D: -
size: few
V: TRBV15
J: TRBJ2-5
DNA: TGTGCCACCAGCAGAGATCGGGATTTCCAAGAGACCCAGTACTTC
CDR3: CATSRDRDFQETQYF

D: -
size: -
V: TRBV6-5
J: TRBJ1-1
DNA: TGTGCCAGCAGTTACGGTTCGAGGACTGAAGCTTTCTTT
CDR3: CASSYGSRTEAFF

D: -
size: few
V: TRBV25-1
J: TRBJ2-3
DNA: TGTGCCAGCAGTGAACGGTATCCGGCAGATACGCAGTATTTT
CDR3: CASSERYPADTQYF

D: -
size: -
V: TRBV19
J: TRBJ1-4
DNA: TGTGCCAGTAGGACCCGGGACGTCTATGAAAAACTGTTTTTT
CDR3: CASRTRDVYEKLFF

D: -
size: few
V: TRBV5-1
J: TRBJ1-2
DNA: TGCGCCAGCAGCTTGTTACAGTCAGCTAACTATGGCTACACCTTC
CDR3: CASSLLQSANYGYTF

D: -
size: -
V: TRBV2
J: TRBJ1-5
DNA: TGTGCCAGCAATCGGGTGGGGTTCAATCAGCCCCAGCATTTT
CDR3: CASNRVGFNQPQHF

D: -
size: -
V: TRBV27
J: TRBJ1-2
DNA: TGTGCCAGCAGGGGGACTCGGGGCGCTTACTATGGCTACACCTTC
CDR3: CASRGTRGAYYGYTF

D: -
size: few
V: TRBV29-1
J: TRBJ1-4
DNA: TGCAGTGCGGGGAGCATCGATGAAAAACTGTTTTTT
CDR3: CSAGSIDEKLFF

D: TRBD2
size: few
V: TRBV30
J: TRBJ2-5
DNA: TGTGCCTGGAGCCCCGGGACTAGCGGGGTAGAGACCCAGTACTTC
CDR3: CAWSPGTSGVETQYF

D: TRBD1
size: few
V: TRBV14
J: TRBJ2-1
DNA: TGTGCCAGCAGCCAAGTTATCACCGGGACAGGGGGCAATGAGCAGTTCTTC
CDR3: CASSQVITGTGGNEQFF

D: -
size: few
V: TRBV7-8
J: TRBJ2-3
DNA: TGTGCCAGCATCCAAAAGGTGGCAGATACGCAGTATTTT
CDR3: CASIQKVADTQYF

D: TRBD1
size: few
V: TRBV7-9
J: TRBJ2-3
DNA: TGTGCCAGCAGCGTGGGACAGGGGGCGACAGATACGCAGTATTTT
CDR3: CASSVGQGATDTQYF

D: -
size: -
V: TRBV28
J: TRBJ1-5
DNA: TGTGCCAGCAGTTTCTCTACAGGACCCAATCAGCCCCAGCATTTT
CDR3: CASSFSTGPNQPQHF

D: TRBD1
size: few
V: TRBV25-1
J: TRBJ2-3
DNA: TGTGCCAGCAGTGAATATAGGGGACAGACAATCACAGATACGCAGTATTTT
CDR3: CASSEYRGQTITDTQYF

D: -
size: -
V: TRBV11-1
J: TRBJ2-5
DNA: TGTGCCAGCAGCTCGATGGGGCGCGGACAAGAGACCCAGTACTTC
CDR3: CASSSMGRGQETQYF

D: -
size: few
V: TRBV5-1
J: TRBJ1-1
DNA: TGCGCCAGCAGCTGGTCGGAGTACATGAACACTGAAGCTTTCTTT
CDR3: CASSWSEYMNTEAFF

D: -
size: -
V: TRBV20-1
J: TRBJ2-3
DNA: TGCAGTGCTAGTCCCCAGGGAATGAATACGCAGTATTTT
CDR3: CSASPQGMNTQYF

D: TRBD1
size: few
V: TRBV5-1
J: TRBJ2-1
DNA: TGCGCCAGCAGCTTGGTCGCGGGACAGGGATACAATGAGCAGTTCTTC
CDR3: CASSLVAGQGYNEQFF

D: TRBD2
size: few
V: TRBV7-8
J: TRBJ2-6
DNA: TGTGCCAGCAGCCAAGGACTAGCAAGGGCGGCTGGGGCCAACGTCCTGACTTTC
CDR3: CASSQGLARAAGANVLTF

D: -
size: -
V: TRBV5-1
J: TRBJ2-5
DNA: TGCGCCAGCAGCTTGAGTCGCTCTCAAGAGACCCAGTACTTC
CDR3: CASSLSRSQETQYF

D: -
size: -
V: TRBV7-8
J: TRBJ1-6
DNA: TGTGCCAGCAGCTCCCTTGAGGCAGGGAGCCCCTATAATTCACCCCTCCACTTT
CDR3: CASSSLEAGSPYNSPLHF

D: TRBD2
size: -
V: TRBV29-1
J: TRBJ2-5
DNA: TGCAGCTTAAGGGAGGGACGGACCCAGTACTTC
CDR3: CSLREGRTQYF